The present entry profiles one T cell receptor (beta chain) with its context. Its antigen is unknown. Germline values: CDR1 DFQATT, CDR2 SNEGSKA (reference sequence). The CDR3 is 14 residues long. Trimming left V 4 bases short and J 3 bases short, with 12 bases between. This entry belongs to a study of identical twins. General study findings and limits: Conclusions relied on cross-sectional statistical analysis, not following the same donors. For cord blood, abundant beta clonotypes had fewer insertions, unlike memory repertoires, which showed none. Models predicted less out-of-frame TCR alpha sharing in monozygotic twins than was found.

MiXCR, run by TCRdb on the 5' RACE reads, gives a single entry per CDR3 protein. This table has about 240,000 distinct CDR3 sequences, approximately 6.8% appearing once. These same data were also listed under a study on yellow fever vaccine responses in identical twins. That study adds: As reported, the vaccine T cell response of twins seemed partly convergent and partly personalized.

Sequencing was done on a sample of CD8+ T cells sorted from blood. V gene TRBV20-1 combines with J gene TRBJ2-2, with a weak D call TRBD1 (6 bases). The origin of this receptor is a woman younger than 35 in good health. The CDR3 nucleotides are TGCAGTGCTACAGAGACAGGTTACACCGGGGAGCTGTTTTTT. Translation gives CSATETGYTGELFF.